Following are 12 T cell receptor beta chains from one sample sequenced in a study of T cell changes during pregnancy in multiple sclerosis. Here immunoSEQ multiplex PCR was the method, and the copy in TCRdb shows in-frame clones only, minus some. The table lists around 80,000 clones, approximately 90% of them singletons, with 2.6% in the top ten. Sequencing used peripheral blood, obtained before pregnancy. These receptors were collected from a female donor with multiple sclerosis, enrolled in a pregnancy study.

V gene TRBV27 combines with J gene TRBJ1-5, with 7 bases aligning to TRBD1. The germline V gene has CDR1 MNHEY and CDR2 SMNVEV (reference sequence). Trimming removed 11 bases from V and 6 bases from J; junction bases left unmatched: 7. This CDR3 is built from 12 residues. The CDR3 DNA reads TGTGCCTCCCGGGACAGTCTTCAGCCCCAGCATTTT. Its translation is CASRDSLQPQHF.

CDR3 sequence: CASSRLAGEQFF. The DNA for the CDR3 is TGTGCCAGCAGCCGACTAGCAGGCGAGCAGTTCTTC. The V gene is TRBV7-9, the J gene TRBJ2-1, with TRBD2 matching over 7 bases. CDR1 and CDR2 (germline): SEHNR, FQNEAQ (reference sequence). The CDR3 covers 12 residues. J lost 10 bases, V lost 5 bases, and 5 bases had no gene match.

The chain uses TRBV4-2 and TRBJ2-3, with 8 positions matching TRBD1. Trimming at V came to 1 base and at J to 4 bases, leaving 4 bases not matched to a gene. Germline CDR1 and CDR2: LGHNA and YNFKEQ. The CDR3 contains 15 residues. The CDR3, as DNA: TGTGCCAGCAGCCAAGGGACAGGGAACGCAGATACGCAGTATTTT. It specifies CASSQGTGNADTQYF.

The chain has TRBV30 and TRBJ1-3; 9 bases fit TRBD1. The CDR3 loop spans 15 amino acids. V was pared by 1 base and J by 7 bases, with 8 bases of the junction left unmatched. The germline V gene has CDR1 GTSNPN and CDR2 SVGIG (reference sequence). The CDR3 sequence: CAWSDLGQGYNTIYF. The CDR3 DNA sequence: TGTGCCTGGAGTGACCTGGGACAGGGATACAACACCATATATTTT. The full variable domain, rest sourced from reference TRBV30 and TRBJ1-3, is SQTIHQWPATLVQPVGSPLSLECTVEGTSNPNLYWYRQAAGRGLQLLFYSVGIGQISSEVPQNLSASRPQDRQFILSSKKLLLSDSGFYLCAWSDLGQGYNTIYFGEGSWLTVV.

The V call is TRBV6-5, the J call TRBJ2-7, with TRBD1 matching over 8 bases. The length of the CDR3 is 15 residues. V lost 3 bases, J lost 6 bases, and 10 bases stayed unmatched. Germline loops: CDR1 MNHEY, CDR2 SVGAGI. The CDR3 spells CASSYNGQGIGEQYF. In DNA form, the CDR3 reads TGTGCCAGCAGTTATAACGGACAGGGTATCGGCGAGCAGTACTTC.

J is TRBJ2-4 and V is TRBV21-1; the DNA was not used to check the table's D call, TRBD1. TRBV21-1 is labeled a pseudogene. The CDR3 covers 17 residues. In nucleotides, the CDR3 is TGTGCCAGCAGCAAAGAGGCACAGGGGGCTGCCAAAAACATTCAGTACTTC. Translated, it gives CASSKEAQGAAKNIQYF.

This clone was recorded once. The rearrangement joins TRBV4-2 to TRBJ2-7, with TRBD1 identical over 11 bases. The junction had 3 bases not matched to a gene; V was cut back by 4 bases and J by 4 bases. This CDR3 region has 14 residues. Looked up from germline, CDR1 is LGHNA and CDR2 is YNFKEQ. CDR3 nucleotides: TGTGCCAGCAGCCCCGGGACAGGGGGATACGAGCAGTACTTC. This sequence encodes CASSPGTGGYEQYF.

This chain connects TRBV28 to TRBJ1-5, with a possible D match to TRBD1 (6 bases). This CDR3 has 16 residues. Germline V CDR1 and CDR2: MDHEN, SYDVKM. The V end lost 6 bases, the J end lost 0 bases, and 15 bases lay between the germline ends. Here the CDR3 reads CASRTWTAFSNQPQHF. Here the CDR3 DNA reads TGTGCCAGCAGAACATGGACAGCTTTTAGCAATCAGCCCCAGCATTTT.

The J gene is TRBJ2-5, the V gene TRBV9, with D tentatively TRBD2 (5 bases). The CDR3 has 14 amino acids. Trimming removed 0 bases at V and 4 bases at J, with 10 bases between. From germline, CDR1 is SGDLS and CDR2 YYNGEE. CDR3 region: CASSVASRGETQYF. The CDR3 nucleotides read TGTGCCAGCAGCGTAGCTTCCCGGGGAGAGACCCAGTACTTC.

The V and J genes are TRBV5-1 and TRBJ2-2; D might be TRBD2 (6 bases). CDR1 and CDR2 from the germline V gene are SGHRS and YFSETQ. Between the trimmed V and J ends, which lost 5 bases and 5 bases, there was a span of 19 bases. This CDR3 contains 16 residues. The CDR3 is CASSHQTRGSTGELFF. In DNA, the CDR3 is TGCGCCAGCAGTCATCAGACTAGAGGATCGACCGGGGAGCTGTTTTTT.

V and J are TRBV18 and TRBJ1-1, with D tentatively TRBD1 (6 bases). Germline values: CDR1 KGHSH, CDR2 LQKENI. This CDR3 has 17 amino acids. The V end was cut by 2 bases, the J end by 0 bases, with 16 bases between. CDR3 bases: TGTGCCAGCTCACCAACAGGGCCAGGGGTCATGAACACTGAAGCTTTCTTT. It is translated as CASSPTGPGVMNTEAFF.

The rearrangement joins TRBV28 to TRBJ2-1; 12 nucleotides agree with TRBD2. CDR1 is MDHEN and CDR2 is SYDVKM in the germline V gene. This CDR3 contains 12 residues. V was clipped by 4 bases and J by 15 bases; unmatched bases: 4. The CDR3 sequence: CASSSQTSGRFF. The CDR3 DNA sequence: TGTGCCAGCAGTTCCCAGACTAGCGGGAGGTTCTTC. The whole variable domain, remainder taken from reference TRBV28 and TRBJ2-1, is DVKVTQSSRYLVKRTGEKVFLECVQDMDHENMFWYRQDPGLGLRLIYFSYDVKMKEKGDIPEGYSVSREKKERFSLILESASTNQTSMYLCASSSQTSGRFFGPGTRLTVL.